What follows describes a single T cell receptor beta chain. Antigen specificity is unknown. The germline gives CDR1 SGDLS, CDR2 YYNGEE. Trimming shortened V by 0 bases and J by 10 bases, and 10 bases separated the two germline ends. This CDR3 region has 12 residues. This entry belongs to a study of blood T cells in healthy people across ages. About the research overall: Template switching caught about one barcoded beta molecule for each two T cells. General observations from the study: As naive T cell percentage varied, TCR beta diversity correlated strongly with it.

PCR was performed a second time for roughly 7 to 11 cycles using a sample-barcoded 5' primer and a J-beta primer mix. A tag from a template-switch adaptor with 12 random nucleotides marked each cDNA molecule. Each CDR3 protein is one row after TCRdb ran MiXCR on the 5' RACE reads. The repertoire includes about a million distinct CDR3 sequences, roughly 47% of them detected once, and 20% to 25% sits in the top ten. This chain joins TRBV9 and TRBJ1-2; D uncertain. Specimen: blood. The receptor comes from a woman aged 55-69 years in good health. The CDR3 DNA reads as TGTGCCAGCAGCGTAGTCGGGCAGTCCTACACCTTC. Protein sequence: CASSVVGQSYTF.